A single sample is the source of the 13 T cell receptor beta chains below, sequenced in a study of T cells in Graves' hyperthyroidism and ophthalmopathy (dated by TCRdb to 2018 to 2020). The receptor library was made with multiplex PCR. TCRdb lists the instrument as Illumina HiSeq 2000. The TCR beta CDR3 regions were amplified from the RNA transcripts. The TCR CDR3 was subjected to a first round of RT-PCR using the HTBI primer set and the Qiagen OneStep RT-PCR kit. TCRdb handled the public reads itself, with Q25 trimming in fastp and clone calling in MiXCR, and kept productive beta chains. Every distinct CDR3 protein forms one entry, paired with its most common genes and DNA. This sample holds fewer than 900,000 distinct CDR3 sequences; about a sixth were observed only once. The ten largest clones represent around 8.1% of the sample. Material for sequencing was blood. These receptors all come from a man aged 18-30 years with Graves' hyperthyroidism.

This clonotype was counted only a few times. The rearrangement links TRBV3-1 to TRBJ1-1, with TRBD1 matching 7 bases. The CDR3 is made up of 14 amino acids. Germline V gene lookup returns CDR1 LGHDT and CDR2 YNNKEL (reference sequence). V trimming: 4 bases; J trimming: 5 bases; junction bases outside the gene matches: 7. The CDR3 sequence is CASSLNRGATEAFF. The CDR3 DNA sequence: TGTGCCAGCAGCCTCAACAGGGGCGCAACTGAAGCTTTCTTT. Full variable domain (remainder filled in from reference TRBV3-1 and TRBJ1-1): DTAVSQTPKYLVTQMGNDKSIKCEQNLGHDTMYWYKQDSKKFLKIMFSYNNKELIINETVPNRFSPKSPDKAHLNLHINSLELGDSAVYFCASSLNRGATEAFFGQGTRLTVV.

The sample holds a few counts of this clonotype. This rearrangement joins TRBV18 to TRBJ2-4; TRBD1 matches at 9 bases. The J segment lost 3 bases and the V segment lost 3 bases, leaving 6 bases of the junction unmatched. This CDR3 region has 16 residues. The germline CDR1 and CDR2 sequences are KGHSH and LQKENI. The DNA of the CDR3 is TGTGCCAGCTCACCCCGGGACAGGGACGTCAAAAACATTCAGTACTTC. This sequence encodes CASSPRDRDVKNIQYF.

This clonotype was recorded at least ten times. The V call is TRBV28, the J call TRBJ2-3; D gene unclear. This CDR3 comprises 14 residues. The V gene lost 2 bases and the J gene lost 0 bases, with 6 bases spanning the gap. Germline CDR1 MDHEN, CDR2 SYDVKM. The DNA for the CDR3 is TGTGCCAGCAGTTTAGGGTGGAGCACAGATACGCAGTATTTT. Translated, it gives CASSLGWSTDTQYF.

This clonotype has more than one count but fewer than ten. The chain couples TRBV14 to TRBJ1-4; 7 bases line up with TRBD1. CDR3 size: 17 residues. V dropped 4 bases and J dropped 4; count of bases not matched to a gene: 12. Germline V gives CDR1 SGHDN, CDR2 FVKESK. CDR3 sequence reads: CASSPGAWDSHNEKLFF. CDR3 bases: TGTGCCAGCAGCCCCGGCGCGTGGGACAGCCATAATGAAAAACTGTTTTTT.

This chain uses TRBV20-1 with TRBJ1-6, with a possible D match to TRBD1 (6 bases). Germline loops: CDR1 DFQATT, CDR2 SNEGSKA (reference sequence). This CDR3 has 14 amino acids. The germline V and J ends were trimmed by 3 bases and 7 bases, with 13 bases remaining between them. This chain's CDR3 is CSARGTMENSPLHF. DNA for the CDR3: TGCAGTGCTAGGGGGACAATGGAGAATTCACCCCTCCACTTT.

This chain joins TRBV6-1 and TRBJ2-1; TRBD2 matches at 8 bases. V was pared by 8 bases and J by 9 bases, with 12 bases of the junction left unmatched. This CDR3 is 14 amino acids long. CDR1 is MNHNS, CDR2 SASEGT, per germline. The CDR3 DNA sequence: TGTGCCAGCCTCCAGGATTCGGGAGGGGGTGAGCAGTTCTTC. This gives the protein CASLQDSGGGEQFF.

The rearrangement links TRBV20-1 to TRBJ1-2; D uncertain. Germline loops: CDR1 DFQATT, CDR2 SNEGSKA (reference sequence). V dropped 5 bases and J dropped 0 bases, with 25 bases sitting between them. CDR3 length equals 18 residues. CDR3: CSAPPLGDLELANYGYTF. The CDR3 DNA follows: TGCAGTGCTCCACCGCTCGGTGACCTTGAATTAGCTAACTATGGCTACACCTTC.

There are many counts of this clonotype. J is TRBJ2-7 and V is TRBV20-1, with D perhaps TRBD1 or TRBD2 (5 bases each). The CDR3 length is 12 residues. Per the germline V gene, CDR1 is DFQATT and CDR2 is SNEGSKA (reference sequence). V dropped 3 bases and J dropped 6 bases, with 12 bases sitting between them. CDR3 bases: TGCAGTGCTAGGGAGAGGGGTTTCGAGCAGTACTTC. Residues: CSARERGFEQYF.

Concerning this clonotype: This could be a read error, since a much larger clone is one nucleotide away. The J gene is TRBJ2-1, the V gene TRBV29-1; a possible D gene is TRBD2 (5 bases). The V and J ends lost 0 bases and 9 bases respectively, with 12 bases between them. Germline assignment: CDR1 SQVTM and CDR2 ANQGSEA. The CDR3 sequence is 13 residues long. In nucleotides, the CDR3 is TGCAGCGTTGAAGATCGCGGGCGGGTTGAGCAGTTCTTC. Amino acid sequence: CSVEDRGRVEQFF.

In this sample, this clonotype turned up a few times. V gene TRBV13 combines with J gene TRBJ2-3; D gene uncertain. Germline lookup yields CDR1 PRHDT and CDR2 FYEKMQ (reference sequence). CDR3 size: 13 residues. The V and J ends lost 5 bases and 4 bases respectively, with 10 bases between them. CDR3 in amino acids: CASSPWAPDTQYF. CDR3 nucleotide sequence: TGTGCCAGCAGCCCATGGGCTCCAGATACGCAGTATTTT.

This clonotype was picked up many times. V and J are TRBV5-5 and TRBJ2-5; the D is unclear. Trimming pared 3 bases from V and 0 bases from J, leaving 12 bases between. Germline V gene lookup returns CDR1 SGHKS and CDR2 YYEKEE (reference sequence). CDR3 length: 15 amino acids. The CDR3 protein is CASSSAQAYQETQYF. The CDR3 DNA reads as TGTGCCAGCAGCTCCGCCCAGGCGTACCAAGAGACCCAGTACTTC. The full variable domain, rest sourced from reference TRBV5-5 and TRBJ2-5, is DAGVTQSPTHLIKTRGQQVTLRCSPISGHKSVSWYQQVLGQGPQFIFQYYEKEERGRGNFPDRFSARQFPNYSSELNVNALLLGDSALYLCASSSAQAYQETQYFGPGTRLLVL.

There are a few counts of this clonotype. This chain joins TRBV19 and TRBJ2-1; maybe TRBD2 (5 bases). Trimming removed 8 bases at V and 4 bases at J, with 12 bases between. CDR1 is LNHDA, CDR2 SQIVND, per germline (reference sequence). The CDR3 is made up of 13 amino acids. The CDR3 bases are TGTGCCAGTTGGGGAAAGCGGTACAATGAGCAGTTCTTC. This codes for CASWGKRYNEQFF.

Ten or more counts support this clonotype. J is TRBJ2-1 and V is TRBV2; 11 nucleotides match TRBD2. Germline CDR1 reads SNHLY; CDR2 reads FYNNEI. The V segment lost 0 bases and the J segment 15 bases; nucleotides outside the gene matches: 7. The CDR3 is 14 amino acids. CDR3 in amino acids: CASSEAASGRPGFF. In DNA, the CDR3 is TGTGCCAGCAGTGAAGCAGCTAGCGGGAGGCCCGGGTTCTTC.